This TCR beta chain was sequenced for a study of PD-1 blockade in classical Hodgkin lymphoma. Study at large: The patients were dosed with nivolumab 3 mg/kg, infused intravenously every 2 weeks.

The CDR3 is 14 residues long. Trimming took 4 bases from V and 3 from J, leaving 11 bases between them. Germline V CDR1 and CDR2: MNHEY, SVGAGI. Produced via immunoSEQ multiplex PCR; TCRdb's table is partial and in-frame only. The sample yields around 22,000 clones, 80% seen once. All trial patients relapsed after autologous stem cell transplantation. In the case of this clone: Antigen unknown.

Broader study findings: Whatever underlies the repertoire differences (possibly disease activity or prior therapy) remains undefined. Only CD4+ TCR diversity, not CD8+, had risen significantly by C4D1. Individuals initiating nivolumab under 1 year after ASCT were excluded.

The source is a human donor with classical Hodgkin lymphoma. Specimen: peripheral blood mononuclear cells (PBMCs), collected before the second cycle of nivolumab. The J gene is TRBJ2-3, the V gene TRBV6-5, with a possible D match to TRBD2 (6 bases). CDR3 nucleotides: TGTGCCAGCAGTTTAAGCGGGTGGACAGATACGCAGTATTTT. Translation: CASSLSGWTDTQYF.